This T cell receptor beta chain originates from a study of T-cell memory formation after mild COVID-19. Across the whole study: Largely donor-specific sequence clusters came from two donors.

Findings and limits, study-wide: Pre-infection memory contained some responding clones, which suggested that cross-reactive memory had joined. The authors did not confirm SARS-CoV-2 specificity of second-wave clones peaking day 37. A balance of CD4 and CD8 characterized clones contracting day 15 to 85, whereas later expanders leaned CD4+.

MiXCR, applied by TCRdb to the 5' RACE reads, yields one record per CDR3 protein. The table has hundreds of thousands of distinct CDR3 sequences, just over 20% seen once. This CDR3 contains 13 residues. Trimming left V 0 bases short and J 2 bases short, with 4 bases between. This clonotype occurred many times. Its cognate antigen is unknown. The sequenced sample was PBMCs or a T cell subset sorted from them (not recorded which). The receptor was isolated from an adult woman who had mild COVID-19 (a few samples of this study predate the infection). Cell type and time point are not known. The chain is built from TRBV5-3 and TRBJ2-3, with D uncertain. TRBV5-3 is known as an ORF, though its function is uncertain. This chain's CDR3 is CARSLGVTDTQYF. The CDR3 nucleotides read TGTGCCAGAAGCTTGGGGGTCACAGATACGCAGTATTTT.